This T cell receptor beta chain comes out of a study of technical replicates of blood from several donors. The CDR3 is 16 residues long. Germline V gene lookup returns CDR1 KGHSH and CDR2 LQKENI. Deletions cut 5 bases from V and 1 base from J, with 15 bases between. The table came from immunoSEQ multiplex PCR; TCRdb's copy has only in-frame clones and leaves some out. The table includes approximately 80,000 clones, 91% detected once. The V call is TRBV18, the J call TRBJ2-1; D gene uncertain. This sequence was found in a human donor in good health. Specimen: T cells isolated from PBMCs. CDR3: CASSGITGSSYNEQFF. In DNA form, the CDR3 reads TGTGCCAGCTCAGGAATTACCGGGTCATCCTACAATGAGCAGTTCTTC.